The sequence of this T cell receptor (beta chain) was determined in a study of blood T cell repertoires in COVID-19. Study details: Samples of COVID-19 (acute and convalescent) were obtained from the United States, Italy and Spain.

V was clipped by 0 bases and J by 1 base, with 12 bases between them. Germline CDR1 and CDR2: LNHNV and YYDKDF (reference sequence). The CDR3 extends over 16 amino acids. Produced via immunoSEQ multiplex PCR; TCRdb's table is partial and in-frame only. This sample has roughly 250,000 clones, with about 73% found just once. This chain joins TRBV15 and TRBJ2-5, with TRBD2 as a possible D gene (7 bases). Sequencing used peripheral blood. The receptor was isolated from a woman older than 75 with acute or convalescent COVID-19. CDR3 region: CATSRERGGLQETQYF. CDR3 nucleotide sequence: TGTGCCACCAGCAGAGAGAGGGGGGGGCTCCAAGAGACCCAGTACTTC. The whole variable domain, filled in from reference TRBV15 and TRBJ2-5, reads DAMVIQNPRYQVTQFGKPVTLSCSQTLNHNVMYWYQQKSSQAPKLLFHYYDKDFNNEADTPDNFQSRRPNTSFCFLDIRSPGLGDTAMYLCATSRERGGLQETQYFGPGTRLLVL.